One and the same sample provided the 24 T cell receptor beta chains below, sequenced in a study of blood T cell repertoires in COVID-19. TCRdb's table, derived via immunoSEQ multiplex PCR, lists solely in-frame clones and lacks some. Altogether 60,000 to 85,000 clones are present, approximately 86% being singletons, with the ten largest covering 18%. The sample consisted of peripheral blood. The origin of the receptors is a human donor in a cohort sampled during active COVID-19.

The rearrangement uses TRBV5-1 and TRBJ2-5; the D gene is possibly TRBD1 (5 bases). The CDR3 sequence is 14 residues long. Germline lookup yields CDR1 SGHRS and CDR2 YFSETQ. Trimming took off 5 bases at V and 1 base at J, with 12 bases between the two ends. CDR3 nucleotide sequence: TGCGCCAGCAGAACGGGTAGGGGCCAAGAGACCCAGTACTTC. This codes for CASRTGRGQETQYF.

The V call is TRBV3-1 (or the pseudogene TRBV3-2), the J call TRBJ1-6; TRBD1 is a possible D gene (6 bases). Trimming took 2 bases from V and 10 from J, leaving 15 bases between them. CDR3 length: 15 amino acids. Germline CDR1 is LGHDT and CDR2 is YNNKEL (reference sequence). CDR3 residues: CASSQRSKGGSPLHF. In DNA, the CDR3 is TGTGCCAGCAGCCAAAGGTCGAAAGGGGGATCACCCCTCCACTTT.

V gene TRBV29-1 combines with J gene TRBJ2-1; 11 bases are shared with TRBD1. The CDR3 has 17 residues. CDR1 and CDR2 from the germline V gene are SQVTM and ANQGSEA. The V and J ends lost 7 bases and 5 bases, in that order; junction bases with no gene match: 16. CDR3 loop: CSERTGGRLSGDNEQFF. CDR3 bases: TGCAGCGAAAGGACAGGGGGCCGCCTTAGCGGTGACAATGAGCAGTTCTTC.

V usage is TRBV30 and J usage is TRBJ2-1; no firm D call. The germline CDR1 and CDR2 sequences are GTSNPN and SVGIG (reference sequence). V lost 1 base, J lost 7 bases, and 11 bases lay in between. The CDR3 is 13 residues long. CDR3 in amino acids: CAWSERSPNEQFF. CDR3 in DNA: TGTGCCTGGAGTGAACGGTCCCCGAATGAGCAGTTCTTC.

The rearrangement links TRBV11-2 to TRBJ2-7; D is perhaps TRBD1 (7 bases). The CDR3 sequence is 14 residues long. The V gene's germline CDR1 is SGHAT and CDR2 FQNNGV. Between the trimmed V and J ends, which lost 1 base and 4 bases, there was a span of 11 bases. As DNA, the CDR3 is TGTGCCAGCAGCTTAGGGCAGGGGGGTTACGAGCAGTACTTC. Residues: CASSLGQGGYEQYF.

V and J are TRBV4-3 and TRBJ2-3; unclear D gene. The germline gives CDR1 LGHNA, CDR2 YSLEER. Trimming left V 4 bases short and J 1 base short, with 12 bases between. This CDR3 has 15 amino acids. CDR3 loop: CASSPRPGGTDTQYF. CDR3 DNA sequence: TGCGCCAGCAGCCCCCGACCCGGAGGCACAGATACGCAGTATTTT.

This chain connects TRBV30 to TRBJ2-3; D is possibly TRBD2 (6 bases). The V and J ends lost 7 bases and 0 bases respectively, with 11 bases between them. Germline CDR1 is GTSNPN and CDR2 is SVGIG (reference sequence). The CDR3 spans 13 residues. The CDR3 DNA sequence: TGTGCCTTGTCGGGGGTGAGCACAGATACGCAGTATTTT. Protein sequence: CALSGVSTDTQYF.

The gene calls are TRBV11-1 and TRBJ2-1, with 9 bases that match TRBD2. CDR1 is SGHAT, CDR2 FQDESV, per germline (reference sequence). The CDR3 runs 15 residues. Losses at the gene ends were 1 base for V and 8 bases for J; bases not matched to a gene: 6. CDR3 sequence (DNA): TGTGCCAGCAGCTTAGGGCGGGGGGGCGTTGATGAGCAGTTCTTC. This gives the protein CASSLGRGGVDEQFF.

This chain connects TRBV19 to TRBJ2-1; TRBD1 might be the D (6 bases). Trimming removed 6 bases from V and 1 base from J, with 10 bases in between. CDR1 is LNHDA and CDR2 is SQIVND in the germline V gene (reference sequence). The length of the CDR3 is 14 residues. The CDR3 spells CASRGGQSYNEQFF. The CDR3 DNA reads TGTGCCAGTAGAGGGGGACAATCCTACAATGAGCAGTTCTTC.

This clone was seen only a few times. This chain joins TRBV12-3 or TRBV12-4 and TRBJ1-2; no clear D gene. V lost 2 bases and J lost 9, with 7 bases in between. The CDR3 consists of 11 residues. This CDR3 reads CASSLHPSYTF. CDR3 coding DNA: TGTGCCAGCAGTTTACACCCTAGCTACACCTTC.

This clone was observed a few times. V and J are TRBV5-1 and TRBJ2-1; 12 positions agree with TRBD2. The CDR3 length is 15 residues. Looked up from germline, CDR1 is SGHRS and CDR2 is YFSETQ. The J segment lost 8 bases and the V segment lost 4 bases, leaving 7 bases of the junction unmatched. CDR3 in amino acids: CASSRGLAGSDEQFF. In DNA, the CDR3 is TGCGCCAGCAGCCGGGGACTAGCGGGCTCGGATGAGCAGTTCTTC.

CDR3 sequence reads: CAWTGTGDTDTQYF. For the CDR3, the DNA is TGTGCCTGGACGGGGACAGGGGATACAGATACGCAGTATTTT. The rearrangement uses TRBV30 and TRBJ2-3; 10 bases are shared with TRBD1. The germline V gene encodes CDR1 GTSNPN and CDR2 SVGIG (reference sequence). CDR3 length: 14 residues. J lost 3 bases, V lost 4 bases, and 4 bases had no gene match.

CDR3 sequence reads: CAISVIAGRLNSNTGELFF. The CDR3, as DNA: TGTGCCATCAGCGTAATAGCGGGCAGACTGAATTCGAACACCGGGGAGCTGTTTTTT. The chain uses TRBV10-3 and TRBJ2-2; 7 bases match TRBD2. V lost 6 bases, J lost 0 bases, and 16 bases stayed unmatched. The CDR3 is made up of 19 amino acids. CDR1 ENHRY and CDR2 SYGVKD come from the germline V gene.

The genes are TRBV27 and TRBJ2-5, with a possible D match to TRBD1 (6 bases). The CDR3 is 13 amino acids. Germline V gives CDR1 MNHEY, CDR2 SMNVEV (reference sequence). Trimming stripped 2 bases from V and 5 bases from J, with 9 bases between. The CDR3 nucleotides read TGTGCCAGCAGTTTAAACAGGGTGGAGACCCAGTACTTC. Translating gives CASSLNRVETQYF.

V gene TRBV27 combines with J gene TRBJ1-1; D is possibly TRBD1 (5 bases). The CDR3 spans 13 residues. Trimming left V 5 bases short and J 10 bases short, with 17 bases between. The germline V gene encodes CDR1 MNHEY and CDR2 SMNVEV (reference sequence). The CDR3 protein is CASSRGVTTLAFF. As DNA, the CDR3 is TGTGCCAGCAGTCGGGGGGTTACGACATTAGCTTTCTTT.

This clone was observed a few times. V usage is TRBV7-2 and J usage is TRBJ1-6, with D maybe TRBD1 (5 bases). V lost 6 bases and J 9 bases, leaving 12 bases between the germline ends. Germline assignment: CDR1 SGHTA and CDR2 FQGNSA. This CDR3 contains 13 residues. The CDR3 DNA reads TGTGCCAGCAGAGAATCAGGGTCTTCACCCCTCCACTTT. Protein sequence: CASRESGSSPLHF.

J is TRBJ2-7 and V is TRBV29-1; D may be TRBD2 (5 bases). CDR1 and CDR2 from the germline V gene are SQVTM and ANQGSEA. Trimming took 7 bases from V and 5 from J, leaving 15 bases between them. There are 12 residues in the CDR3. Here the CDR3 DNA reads TGCAGCGCCGTGGGGAGTCTCGACGAGCAGTACTTC. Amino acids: CSAVGSLDEQYF.

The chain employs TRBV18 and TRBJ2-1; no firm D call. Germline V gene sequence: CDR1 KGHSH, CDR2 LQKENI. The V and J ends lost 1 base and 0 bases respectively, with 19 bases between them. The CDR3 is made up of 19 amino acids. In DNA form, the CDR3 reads TGTGCCAGCTCACCACGTCCCGCAAGCTTATCGGGCTCCTACAATGAGCAGTTCTTC. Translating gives CASSPRPASLSGSYNEQFF.

This CDR3 reads CASSPQATSTGGGYTEAFF. The CDR3 DNA sequence: TGTGCCAGCAGCCCTCAAGCGACCTCGACAGGGGGAGGGTACACTGAAGCTTTCTTT. The chain is built from TRBV21-1 and TRBJ1-1; the listed D gene, TRBD1, was not tested against the DNA. TRBV21-1 is reported as a pseudogene. CDR3 size: 19 residues.

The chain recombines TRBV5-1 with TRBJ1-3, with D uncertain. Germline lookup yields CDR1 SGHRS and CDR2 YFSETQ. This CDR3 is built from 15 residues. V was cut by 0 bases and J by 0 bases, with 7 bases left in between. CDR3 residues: CASSLGPGSGNTIYF. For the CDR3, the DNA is TGCGCCAGCAGCTTGGGGCCGGGCTCTGGAAACACCATATATTTT. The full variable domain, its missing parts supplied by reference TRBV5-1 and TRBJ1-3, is KAGVTQTPRYLIKTRGQQVTLSCSPISGHRSVSWYQQTPGQGLQFLFEYFSETQRNKGNFPGRFSGRQFSNSRSEMNVSTLELGDSALYLCASSLGPGSGNTIYFGEGSWLTVV.

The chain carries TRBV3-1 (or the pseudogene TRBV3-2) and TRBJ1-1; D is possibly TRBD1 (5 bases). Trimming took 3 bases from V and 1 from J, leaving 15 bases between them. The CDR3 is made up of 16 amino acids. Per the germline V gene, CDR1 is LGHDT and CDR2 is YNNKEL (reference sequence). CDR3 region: CASSHGLGGWNTEAFF. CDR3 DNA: TGTGCCAGCAGCCACGGGTTGGGGGGTTGGAACACTGAAGCTTTCTTT.

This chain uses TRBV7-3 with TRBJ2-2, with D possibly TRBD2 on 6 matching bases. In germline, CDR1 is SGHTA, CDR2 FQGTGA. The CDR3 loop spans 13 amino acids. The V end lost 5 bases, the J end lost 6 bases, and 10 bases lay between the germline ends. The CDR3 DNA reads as TGTGCCAGCAGCGATCGGGGGTCCGGGGAGCTGTTTTTT. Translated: CASSDRGSGELFF.

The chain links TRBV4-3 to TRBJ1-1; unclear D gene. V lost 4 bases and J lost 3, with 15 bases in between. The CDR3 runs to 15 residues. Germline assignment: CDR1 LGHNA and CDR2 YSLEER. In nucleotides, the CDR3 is TGCGCCAGCAGCCCCGGGTTGGTGGCGTACACTGAAGCTTTCTTT. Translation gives CASSPGLVAYTEAFF.

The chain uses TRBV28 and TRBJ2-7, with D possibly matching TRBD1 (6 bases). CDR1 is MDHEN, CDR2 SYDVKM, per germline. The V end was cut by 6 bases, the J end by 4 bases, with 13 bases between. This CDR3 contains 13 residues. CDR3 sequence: CASRTGLLYEQYF. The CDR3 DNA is TGTGCCAGCAGGACAGGACTCTTGTACGAGCAGTACTTC.